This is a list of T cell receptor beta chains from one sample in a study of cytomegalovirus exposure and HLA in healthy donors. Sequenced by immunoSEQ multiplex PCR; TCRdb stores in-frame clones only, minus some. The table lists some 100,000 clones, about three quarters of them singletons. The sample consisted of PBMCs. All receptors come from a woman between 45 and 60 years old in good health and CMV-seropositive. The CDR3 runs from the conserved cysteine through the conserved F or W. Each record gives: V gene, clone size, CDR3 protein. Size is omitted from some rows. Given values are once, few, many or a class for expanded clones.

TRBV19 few CASRTGPGQVETQYF
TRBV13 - CASSFPSGKDNEQFF
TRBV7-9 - CASRLPGDTEAFF
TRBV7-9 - CASSYDYVYNEQFF
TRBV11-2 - CASSLRSHGSNTGELFF
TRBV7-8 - CASSLRRVSYEQYF
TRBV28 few CASSRDSLYGYTF
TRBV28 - CATRTGNPLEQYF
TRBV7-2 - CASSRGQIYGYTF
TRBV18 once CASSGPGLAGGRTYNEQFF
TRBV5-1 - CASSYGQGRQETQYF
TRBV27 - CATRVGGLYEQYF
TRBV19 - CASSNRFLYQPQHF
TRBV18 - CASSPGQGRPDTQYF
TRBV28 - CASSFNLAGGSSYNEQFF
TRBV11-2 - CASSLITGEAFF
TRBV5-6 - CASSSTGDWDQPQHF
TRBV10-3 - CAISEFGQGSYEQFF
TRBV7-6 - CASSRTHGEKLFF
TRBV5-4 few CASSANRNTEAFF
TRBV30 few CAWSVPAGGLTTNEKLFF
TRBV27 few CASSFNQGSEQYF
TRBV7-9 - CASSLAGGVEQYF
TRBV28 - CASRTSGAVLGYTF
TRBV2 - CASSGQGNSPLHF
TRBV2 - CASSGTHSNQPQHF
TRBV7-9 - CASIQHSQKTSYGYTF
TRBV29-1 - CSASGSSGNTIYF
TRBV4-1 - CASSQDIEVDREINYGYTF
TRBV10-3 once CAIRFGQGSADTQYF
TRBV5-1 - CASSPAASGWEETQYF
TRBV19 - CASSAAGQDYEQYF
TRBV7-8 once CASSLGAHGYTF
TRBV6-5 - CASSTQGYEAFF
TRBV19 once CAIRYVRGGKTEAFF
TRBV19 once CASTPGQGVVYEQYF
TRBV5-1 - CASSLDLSGYNEQFF
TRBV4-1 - CASLGQVHNEQFF
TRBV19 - CASSIRGAESYNEQFF
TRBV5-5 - CASSLEPLSSYEQYF
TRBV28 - CASSLRAGVNTGELFF
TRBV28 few CATDRGNVNEQFF
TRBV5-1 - CASTGEPRQETQYF
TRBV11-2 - CASSSHRSLVEQYF
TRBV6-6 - CASVPTGRSEQYF
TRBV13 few CASSTSGTGADEQYF
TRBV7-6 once CASSLEPAGNQPQHF
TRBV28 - CASRTSGGGKQFF
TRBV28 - CASSRRAGGDNEQFF
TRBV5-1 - CASSLARNEQFF
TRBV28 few CASSLGVLLTAGNTIYF
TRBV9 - CASGTGAEQYF
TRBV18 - CASSPPRTSGAGELFF
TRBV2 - CASGRGSLNTEAFF